This T cell receptor beta chain comes out of a study of control samples from healthy donors and cancer patients. Trimming stripped 3 bases from V and 10 bases from J, with 12 bases between. This CDR3 has 12 residues. Germline CDR1 SGHVS, CDR2 FQNEAQ. Repertoires were generated with immunoSEQ multiplex PCR, while TCRdb's copy carries only in-frame clones and drops some. The sample yields around 150,000 clones, around 90% seen once. The chain is built from TRBV7-8 and TRBJ1-1; D is perhaps TRBD1 (6 bases). The origin of this receptor is a man aged 30-40 years in good health. Material for sequencing was blood. In DNA, the CDR3 is TGTGCCAGCAGCTTCCCCGGGGGGCCAGCTTTCTTT. Translating it yields CASSFPGGPAFF.